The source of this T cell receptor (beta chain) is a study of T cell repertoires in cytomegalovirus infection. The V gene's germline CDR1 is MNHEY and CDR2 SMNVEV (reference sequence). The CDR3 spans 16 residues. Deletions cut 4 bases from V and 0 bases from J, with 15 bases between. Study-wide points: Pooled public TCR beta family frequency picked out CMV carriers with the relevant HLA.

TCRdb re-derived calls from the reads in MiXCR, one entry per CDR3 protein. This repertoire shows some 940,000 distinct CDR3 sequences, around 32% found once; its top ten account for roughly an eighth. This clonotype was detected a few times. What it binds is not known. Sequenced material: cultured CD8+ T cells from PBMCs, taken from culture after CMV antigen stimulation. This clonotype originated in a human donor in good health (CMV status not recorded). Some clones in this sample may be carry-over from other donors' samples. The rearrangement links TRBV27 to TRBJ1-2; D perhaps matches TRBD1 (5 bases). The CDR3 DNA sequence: TGTGCCAGCAGTTCGAGTCGGGACCCAGCTAACTATGGCTACACCTTC. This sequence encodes CASSSSRDPANYGYTF.